The next 8 T cell receptor beta chains were all read from a single sample in a study of shared clonotypes between healthy human individuals. Here immunoSEQ multiplex PCR was the method, and the copy in TCRdb shows in-frame clones only, minus some. The top ten hold approximately 0.35% of the sample, which has around 2.5 million clones, 93% seen once. Sequenced input: naive CD4+ T cells from PBMCs. Subset denoted: CD45RA+ positively selected. The receptors shown here come from a man between 18 and 35 years old in good health. Some clones in this sample may be carry-over from other donors' samples.

The V call is TRBV29-1, the J call TRBJ2-2, with 10 bases matching TRBD1. J gave up 6 bases and V 3 bases, and 1 base lay outside the gene matches. The length of the CDR3 is 13 residues. CDR1 SQVTM and CDR2 ANQGSEA come from the germline V gene. In DNA, the CDR3 is TGCAGCGTTGACGGACAGGGGGCCGGGGAGCTGTTTTTT. This sequence encodes CSVDGQGAGELFF.

In nucleotides, the CDR3 is TGTGCCTGGATACCGCAACCAGGGACAGGTTGGTCACCCCTCCACTTT. Its translation: CAWIPQPGTGWSPLHF. The chain carries TRBV30 and TRBJ1-6, with 8 bases identical to TRBD1. Per the germline V gene, CDR1 is GTSNPN and CDR2 is SVGIG (reference sequence). There are 16 residues in the CDR3. The junction had 15 bases not matched to a gene; V was cut back by 4 bases and J by 10 bases.

V usage is TRBV6-6 and J usage is TRBJ1-1; 8 bases fit TRBD1. Germline lookup yields CDR1 MNHNY and CDR2 SVGAGI (reference sequence). This CDR3 has 13 amino acids. The trim removed 6 bases at V and 4 bases at J, leaving 4 bases unmatched. DNA for the CDR3: TGTGCCAGCAGCAGCCAGGGGGCCACTGAAGCTTTCTTT. As protein: CASSSQGATEAFF.

This sequence joins TRBV5-8 and TRBJ2-3; 12 positions match TRBD2. Losses at the gene ends were 7 bases for V and 5 bases for J; bases not matched to a gene: 8. This CDR3 has 15 residues. Germline V gene lookup returns CDR1 SGHTS and CDR2 YDEGEE. CDR3 in amino acids: CASPAETSGRDTQYF. Written as DNA, the CDR3 is TGTGCCAGCCCGGCCGAGACTAGCGGGAGAGATACGCAGTATTTT.

The chain employs TRBV19 and TRBJ1-2; TRBD1 matches at 8 bases. Germline CDR1 reads LNHDA; CDR2 reads SQIVND (reference sequence). V was clipped by 8 bases and J by 8 bases; unmatched bases: 7. The CDR3 length is 12 residues. The CDR3 bases are TGTGCCAGTCGACAGGGGAGTGCGGGCTACACCTTC. Translating gives CASRQGSAGYTF. The complete variable domain, with remaining parts taken from reference TRBV19 and TRBJ1-2, reads DGGITQSPKYLFRKEGQNVTLSCEQNLNHDAMYWYRQDPGQGLRLIYYSQIVNDFQKGDIAEGYSVSREKKESFPLTVTSAQKNPTAFYLCASRQGSAGYTFGSGTRLTVV.

This clone turned up a few times. The rearrangement joins TRBV2 to TRBJ1-5; D is unresolved. The CDR3 consists of 14 residues. V shed 5 bases and J shed 4 bases, with 12 bases lying between them. CDR1 is SNHLY, CDR2 FYNNEI, per germline. The CDR3 DNA sequence: TGTGCCAGCAGTCAGACTACGGGGAATCAGCCCCAGCATTTT. Translation gives CASSQTTGNQPQHF.

This rearrangement joins TRBV15 to TRBJ1-1; maybe TRBD1 (6 bases). Germline lookup yields CDR1 LNHNV and CDR2 YYDKDF (reference sequence). CDR3 length: 15 residues. V lost 5 bases to trimming and J lost 2 bases, with 15 bases between them. The CDR3 here is CATSSRGGPNTEAFF. CDR3 in DNA: TGTGCCACCAGCTCGAGGGGGGGCCCTAACACTGAAGCTTTCTTT. Looking up the rest from reference TRBV15 and TRBJ1-1 gives the full variable domain: DAMVIQNPRYQVTQFGKPVTLSCSQTLNHNVMYWYQQKSSQAPKLLFHYYDKDFNNEADTPDNFQSRRPNTSFCFLDIRSPGLGDTAMYLCATSSRGGPNTEAFFGQGTRLTVV.

The chain recombines TRBV7-9 with TRBJ1-1; maybe TRBD1 (5 bases). The CDR3 loop spans 16 amino acids. CDR1 SEHNR and CDR2 FQNEAQ come from the germline V gene (reference sequence). V lost 5 bases and J lost 0, with 16 bases in between. Written as DNA, the CDR3 is TGTGCCAGCAGCGTGCCCGGCCCACAGGTGAACACTGAAGCTTTCTTT. Translated: CASSVPGPQVNTEAFF. Together with reference TRBV7-9 and TRBJ1-1, the CDR3 gives the full variable domain: DTGVSQNPRHKITKRGQNVTFRCDPISEHNRLYWYRQTLGQGPEFLTYFQNEAQLEKSRLLSDRFSAERPKGSFSTLEIQRTEQGDSAMYLCASSVPGPQVNTEAFFGQGTRLTVV.